One sample yielded the 4 T cell receptor beta chains listed below, sequenced in a study of blood T cells in healthy people across ages. Primers used in a second PCR of roughly 7 to 12 cycles were a sample-barcoded 5' primer and a J-beta primer mix. TCRdb fed the 5' RACE reads into MiXCR, producing one record per CDR3 protein. The sample has over a million distinct CDR3 sequences, approximately 63% seen once. The specimen was blood. The receptor source for this set is a man aged 18 to 30 in good health.

The chain carries TRBV7-2 and TRBJ2-7; D remains unclear. V gave up 2 bases and J gave up 7 bases, with 12 bases separating them. The CDR3 contains 13 residues. Germline loops: CDR1 SGHTA, CDR2 FQGNSA. The CDR3 DNA reads as TGTGCCAGCAGCTTAAGTGGGTACAATGAGCAGTACTTC. This codes for CASSLSGYNEQYF.

This clonotype has more than one count but fewer than ten. This sequence joins TRBV12-3 or TRBV12-4 and TRBJ1-1, with D unresolved. Deletions cut 3 bases from V and 0 bases from J, with 11 bases between. The CDR3 extends over 15 amino acids. DNA of the CDR3: TGTGCCAGCAGTTTGGCGCGGAATTTGAACACTGAAGCTTTCTTT. This translates into CASSLARNLNTEAFF.

This chain connects TRBV12-3 or TRBV12-4 to TRBJ2-3; 9 nucleotides line up with TRBD1. The junction had 8 bases not matched to a gene; V was cut back by 6 bases and J by 4 bases. CDR3 length: 15 amino acids. CDR3 nucleotides: TGTGCCAGCAGCAGTCCGGGACAGGGAGCAGATACGCAGTATTTT. Translating gives CASSSPGQGADTQYF.

The chain has TRBV7-9 and TRBJ2-5; 12 nucleotides agree with TRBD2. V lost 5 bases, J lost 5 bases, and 6 bases stayed unmatched. This CDR3 is built from 15 residues. The germline CDR1 and CDR2 sequences are SEHNR and FQNEAQ (reference sequence). The CDR3 loop is CASSPGGLAGETQYF. Written as DNA, the CDR3 is TGTGCCAGCAGCCCAGGAGGACTAGCGGGGGAGACCCAGTACTTC.